The entry below gives a single T cell receptor beta chain sequence along with its context. Antigen: not known. This sample stems from a study of CD4+ T cells in melanoma. This table comes from immunoSEQ multiplex PCR, and its TCRdb copy is limited to in-frame clones, with some not included. The sample includes about 110,000 clones, 92% of them seen just once. Trimming shortened V by 8 bases and J by 4 bases, and 8 bases separated the two germline ends. CDR1 is MNHEY, CDR2 SVGAGI, per germline. The CDR3 extends over 11 amino acids. Study observations and caveats: CD8+ T cell, macrophage and B cell function reportedly correlated with neoantigen-specific CD4+ T cells. Reportedly, melanoma neoantigen-specific CD4+ T cells showed varied differentiation states.

The sequence came from a human donor with melanoma. The chain carries TRBV6-5 and TRBJ1-2; no clear D. Specimen: peripheral blood. The CDR3 protein is CASGASYGYTF. The CDR3 nucleotides are TGTGCCAGCGGTGCCAGCTATGGCTACACCTTC.